This T cell receptor beta chain is drawn from a study of naive and memory T cell subsets. Study-wide points: This RNA-based method may be sensitive to activation-related transcript changes.

This clonotype was detected many times. As yet, its antigen is unknown. Amplification of ligated cDNA took four PCR rounds with SP2 and nested alpha and beta constant primers. Reverse transcription of blood and skin TCR RNA was primed at alpha and beta constant regions. TCRdb itself ran the 5' RACE reads through MiXCR, one entry per CDR3 protein. This sample has 25,000 to 35,000 distinct CDR3 sequences, with over 15% found just once. V was shortened by 4 bases and J by 0 bases, with 4 bases between the two germline ends. CDR1 SNHLY and CDR2 FYNNEI come from the germline V gene. The CDR3 runs 14 residues. An oligonucleotide containing a UMI was ligated to the 3' end of TCR cDNA. RNA was extracted from less than 3 ml of whole blood of healthy adults. Input was about 1 to 1,100 ng of DNase-treated total RNA without cell sorting.

The receptor's source is a female donor in good health. The gene calls are TRBV2 and TRBJ2-6; D is unclear. The DNA of the CDR3 is TGTGCCAGCAGTGGGGGCTCTGGGGCCAACGTCCTGACTTTC. It specifies CASSGGSGANVLTF.